The 20 T cell receptor delta chains below come from one sample, sequenced in a study of γδ T cells in repeated Plasmodium falciparum infection. Bulk repertoires came from Vgamma9/Vdelta2+ or Vdelta2-negative gammadelta T cells flow-sorted from PBMC. TCRdb reprocessed the multiplex PCR reads using CATT. The sample carries roughly 93,000 delta-chain clones, over 0.9% recorded once. Source material: gamma-delta T cells from blood. All receptors derive from a pool of human donors (malaria-infected and uninfected, not separated).

As to this clone: The protein given by TCRdb reflects a much larger clone and differs at residue 14 from this DNA's translation, likely from a read error; the protein shown is the DNA's translation. The chain has TRDV1 and TRDJ1, with 12 nucleotides matching TRDD3. The J gene, missing from TCRdb, was assigned here through DNA to germline matching. Germline V CDR1 and CDR2: TSWWSYY, QGS. The CDR3 extends over 23 amino acids. V was pared by 0 bases and J by 0 bases, with 20 bases of the junction left unmatched. The CDR3 spells CALGELWPDWGIQDRTYTDKLIF. CDR3 DNA sequence: TGTGCTCTTGGGGAACTTTGGCCCGACTGGGGGATACAGGACCGCACTTACACCGATAAACTCATCTTT.

Remarks on this clone: TCRdb's listed protein matches a much larger clone and diverges from this DNA's translation at residue 20, likely through a read error; the protein shown comes from the DNA. For the V gene the call is TRDV1; the J gene has no call; TRDD3, the table's D call, was not compared with the DNA. Looked up from germline, CDR1 is TSWWSYY and CDR2 is QGS. The CDR3 runs to 22 residues. The CDR3 coding sequence is TGTGCTCTTGGGCCCCTGGAATTCCTTCGATCTATACTGGGGGACTACACCGATAAACACATCTTT. Translation gives CALGPLEFLRSILGDYTDKHIF.

On this clone: It is likely a read error: a sequence one base away is far more abundant. This sample also contains other DNA sequences that code for the same CDR3. DNA for the CDR3: TGTGCTCTTGGGGAACTAGAATCCATACTGGGGGACCCTTGCTGGGACACCCGACAGATGTTTTTC. Translation gives CALGELESILGDPCWDTRQMFF. The rearrangement uses TRDV1 and TRDJ3; TRDD3 agrees at 9 bases. TCRdb records no J gene; here it was assigned by comparing the DNA to germline. Germline V gene sequence: CDR1 TSWWSYY, CDR2 QGS. V lost 0 bases, J lost 3 bases, and 15 bases stayed unmatched. The CDR3 runs to 22 residues.

This clone was detected only a few times. Only one base separates this from a far larger clonotype, so it likely reflects a read error. Other DNA sequences in the same sample also yield this CDR3. V is TRDV1 and J is TRDJ1, with 9 nucleotides matching TRDD3. The J gene, missing from TCRdb, was assigned here through DNA to germline matching. Unmatched junction bases numbered 35, after V lost 3 bases and J lost 0 bases. This CDR3 comprises 26 residues. CDR1 and CDR2 (germline): TSWWSYY, QGS. Here the CDR3 reads CALGDTLFGATGPDYWGRGYTDKLIF. The CDR3 nucleotides read TGTGCTCTTGGGGACACCCTCTTTGGGGCTACAGGGCCCGATTACTGGGGGAGAGGGTACACCGATAAACTCATCTTT.

This clone was observed a handful of times. This DNA's translation differs at residue 5 from TCRdb's protein, which comes from a much larger clone; a read error is likely, and the protein shown is translated from the DNA. This chain connects TRDV2 to TRDJ1; D uncertain. Assignment of the J gene here rests on matching the DNA to germline, because TCRdb gives none. Between the trimmed V and J ends, which lost 2 bases and 0 bases, there was a span of 15 bases. The CDR3 has 16 amino acids. In germline, CDR1 is GEAIGNYY, CDR2 EKD. The CDR3, as DNA: TGTGCCTGTGACATCGTCGGAGACGCGTACACCGATAAACTCATCTTT. This gives the protein CACDIVGDAYTDKLIF.

The table lists this clone with many counts. The TCRdb protein, from a much larger clone, departs from this DNA's translation at residue 19, likely by read error; the protein shown derives from the DNA. V is TRDV2 and J is TRDJ1, with a tentative D call TRDD3 (6 bases). Since TCRdb gives no J gene, matching the DNA to germline was used here to assign it. The CDR3 has 22 residues. Germline lookup yields CDR1 GEAIGNYY and CDR2 EKD. Here the CDR3 DNA reads TGTGCCTGTGACCCCATTTTGGCTGGGGACCCTAGTAGGGTCTTCGACACCGATGAACTCATCTTT. Translating gives CACDPILAGDPSRVFDTDELIF.

With respect to this clone: Since a far larger clone is one base different, this is likely a read error. Other nucleotide sequences in the sample specify the same CDR3. Called V gene: TRDV2; the J gene was not called; no check of the table's D call, TRDD3, against the DNA was made. Germline loops: CDR1 GEAIGNYY, CDR2 EKD. This CDR3 region has 15 residues. CDR3 loop: CACDTLGDTDDKLIF. The CDR3 bases are TGTGCCTGTGACACTCTGGGGGATACGGACGATAAACTTATCTTT.

Worth noting for this clone: TCRdb's listed protein matches a much larger clone and diverges from this DNA's translation at residue 6, likely through a read error; the protein shown comes from the DNA. This rearrangement joins TRDV2 to TRDJ2, with 7 bases aligning to TRDD2. TCRdb lists no J gene, so it was determined here by aligning the DNA to germline. Germline V lookup: CDR1 GEAIGNYY, CDR2 EKD. V was pared by 0 bases and J by 4 bases, with 19 bases of the junction left unmatched. The CDR3 is made up of 20 amino acids. This CDR3 reads CACDTIGSLPSLAETAQLFF. The CDR3 region has the DNA TGTGCCTGTGACACCATCGGATCCCTGCCTTCCTTAGCTGAGACAGCACAACTCTTCTTT.

This clone was recorded a few times. A far larger clone differs by one base, so this is likely a read error. The sample holds other DNA sequences that translate to the same CDR3. The genes are TRDV2 and TRDJ1; 7 positions agree with TRDD3. Here the J gene was assigned by germline matching of the DNA, as TCRdb has none. The CDR3 contains 18 residues. Germline V gene data show CDR1 as GEAIGNYY and CDR2 as EKD. V was clipped by 1 base and J by 3 bases; unmatched bases: 16. This CDR3 is CACDTISMGEKGSDKLIF. The CDR3 nucleotides are TGTGCCTGTGACACGATTTCAATGGGGGAAAAAGGGTCCGATAAACTCATCTTT.

A remark on this clone: This likely came from a read error, as a far larger clone is one base away. Other DNA sequences in this sample translate to the same CDR3. J is TRDJ1 and V is TRDV2; D is ambiguous. Since TCRdb gives no J gene, matching the DNA to germline was used here to assign it. The CDR3 totals 15 residues. Germline V CDR1 and CDR2: GEAIGNYY, EKD. DNA for the CDR3: TGCGCCTGTGACACCGTGGTCCGACCTACCGATAAACTCATCTTT. Amino acid sequence: CACDTVVRPTDKLIF.

On this clone itself: This DNA's translation and the protein TCRdb lists, from a much larger clone, do not match at residue 16, likely due to a read error; the protein shown is translated from the DNA. This chain joins TRDV1 and TRDJ1; 10 positions agree with TRDD3. The germline CDR1 and CDR2 sequences are TSWWSYY and QGS. CDR3 size: 21 residues. V was pared by 1 base and J by 3 bases, with 20 bases of the junction left unmatched. Here the CDR3 reads CALGEPTHSSNGGYYADKLIF. The DNA of the CDR3 is TGTGCTCTTGGGGAACCGACCCATTCCTCTAATGGGGGATACTACGCCGATAAACTCATCTTT.

This clone was seen more than once but under ten times. With only one base between it and a far larger clone, this is likely a read error. Other DNA sequences in this sample translate to the same CDR3. The V gene is TRDV1, the J gene TRDJ1, with 7 bases that match TRDD3. TCRdb is silent on the J gene; assignment here came from matching the DNA to germline. The germline CDR1 and CDR2 sequences are TSWWSYY and QGS. V trimming: 2 bases; J trimming: 5 bases; junction bases outside the gene matches: 35. This CDR3 region has 24 residues. CDR3: CALGEGEGTVIPVLGIACTDKLIF. The CDR3 DNA follows: TGTGCTCTTGGGGAAGGGGAAGGAACGGTCATTCCAGTACTGGGGATTGCCTGCACTGATAAACTCATCTTT.

This clone has just a few counts. Only one base separates this from a far larger clonotype, so it likely reflects a read error. Other nucleotide sequences in the sample specify the same CDR3. The chain is built from TRDV2 and TRDJ1; TRDD2 or TRDD3 may be the D gene (5 bases each). This CDR3 spans 20 amino acids. Trimming left V 0 bases short and J 0 bases short, with 25 bases between. Per the germline V gene, CDR1 is GEAIGNYY and CDR2 is EKD. CDR3 coding DNA: TGTGCCTGTGACACCGTGGGTACTGGTCCACTTGTTTCCTACACCGATAAACTCATCTTT. It specifies CACDTVGTGPLVSYTDKLIF.

This clone was observed at least ten times. TCRdb has a much larger clone's protein, which differs at residue 5 from the translation of this DNA, likely because of a read error; what is shown is the protein translated from the DNA. The rearrangement uses TRDV2 and TRDJ1; perhaps TRDD3 as D (5 bases). The CDR3 runs to 22 residues. The germline V and J ends were trimmed by 3 bases and 0 bases, with 34 bases remaining between them. The germline CDR1 and CDR2 sequences are GEAIGNYY and EKD. As DNA, the CDR3 is TGTGCCTGTGACGCTGTTTCCAGGGGGTCAGTACCGGTTTATCTAGACACCGATAAACTCATCTTT. This gives the protein CACDAVSRGSVPVYLDTDKLIF.

This clone was detected a few times. A far bigger clonotype differs at one base, so this is likely a read error. Other DNA sequences in this sample translate to the same CDR3. CDR3 in DNA: TGTGCTCTTGGGGAGCATTACGTCTCGGGGGATATTGATACCGATAAACTCATCTTT. Protein: CALGEHYVSGDIDTDKLIF. This chain connects TRDV1 to TRDJ1; 8 bases align to TRDD3. The J gene was not available in TCRdb and was assigned here by matching the DNA to germline segments. The CDR3 is made up of 19 amino acids. Germline values: CDR1 TSWWSYY, CDR2 QGS. Trimming removed 3 bases from V and 2 bases from J; junction bases left unmatched: 17.

Turning to this clone: With only one base between it and a far larger clone, this is likely a read error. This sample includes further DNA sequences coding for the same CDR3. The gene calls are TRDV1 and TRDJ1, with 8 bases matching TRDD3. As TCRdb names no J gene, one was assigned here on the basis of a DNA match to germline. V trimming: 0 bases; J trimming: 4 bases; junction bases outside the gene matches: 7. Per the germline V gene, CDR1 is TSWWSYY and CDR2 is QGS. This CDR3 spans 16 amino acids. The chain's CDR3 is CALGELPVLGGDKLIF. In DNA form, the CDR3 reads TGTGCTCTTGGGGAACTTCCAGTACTGGGGGGCGATAAACTCATCTTT.

This clone was observed many times. J is TRDJ1 and V is TRDV1, with D possibly TRDD3 on 6 matching bases. The V and J ends lost 2 bases and 8 bases respectively, with 9 bases between them. Germline values: CDR1 TSWWSYY, CDR2 QGS. There are 12 residues in the CDR3. The CDR3 region is CALGEWGGKLIF. As DNA, the CDR3 is TGTGCTCTTGGGGAATGGGGGGGAAAACTCATCTTT.

Details on this clone: This likely traces to a read error, being one base from a far larger clone. Additional DNA sequences in this sample encode the identical CDR3. TRDV2 is the V gene, and the J gene was not called; the table's D call, TRDD3, was not checked against the DNA. CDR1 GEAIGNYY and CDR2 EKD come from the germline V gene. This CDR3 is 16 amino acids long. DNA of the CDR3: TGTGCCTGTAACCCTCTGGGGGCCGGGTACACCGATAAGCTCATCTTT. Translation gives CACNPLGAGYTDKLIF.

On this clone: The protein given by TCRdb reflects a much larger clone and differs at residue 6 from this DNA's translation, likely from a read error; the protein shown is the DNA's translation. The rearrangement links TRDV2 to TRDJ1, with TRDD3 as a possible D gene (5 bases). No J gene is reported in TCRdb; it was inferred here by comparing the DNA with germline. Germline V gives CDR1 GEAIGNYY, CDR2 EKD. CDR3 size: 18 residues. Trimming removed 3 bases at V and 0 bases at J, with 22 bases between. CDR3: CACDPVGGGRPYTDKLIF. CDR3 nucleotide sequence: TGTGCCTGTGACCCGGTCGGCGGGGGGCGTCCCTACACCGATAAACTCATCTTT.

With regard to this clone: A read error is the likely source, as a far larger clone sits one nucleotide away. In the same sample, other DNA sequences code for this CDR3. V and J are TRDV1 and TRDJ1; 11 nucleotides align to TRDD3. CDR1 is TSWWSYY, CDR2 QGS, per germline. This CDR3 is built from 20 residues. CDR3 coding DNA: TGTGCTCTTGGGAATCGGCGGATCCTACCTTTGGGGGATACGGCCGACAAACTCATCTTT. Its protein product is CALGNRRILPLGDTADKLIF.